The 32 T cell receptor beta chains below were found in one sample sequenced in a study of blood T cell repertoires in COVID-19. This table comes from immunoSEQ multiplex PCR, and its TCRdb copy is limited to in-frame clones, with some not included. The data contain approximately 270,000 clones, about 91% of them seen just once; the ten biggest clones take up approximately 3%. Sequencing was performed on PBMCs or T cells enriched from blood (not recorded which). These receptors came from a man between 35 and 55 years old who had been exposed to COVID-19.

This clone was detected only a few times. This sequence joins TRBV6-1 and TRBJ2-6; D is ambiguous. Germline CDR1 and CDR2: MNHNS and SASEGT. V dropped 1 base and J dropped 4 bases, with 5 bases sitting between them. The CDR3 has 14 amino acids. The CDR3 reads CASSEVSGANVLTF. The CDR3 region has the DNA TGTGCCAGCAGTGAAGTCTCCGGGGCCAACGTCCTGACTTTC.

This sequence joins TRBV13 and TRBJ2-2, with TRBD2 matching 8 bases. Germline CDR1 is PRHDT and CDR2 is FYEKMQ (reference sequence). The CDR3 consists of 15 residues. V trimming: 3 bases; J trimming: 6 bases; junction bases outside the gene matches: 6. CDR3 loop: CASSFRGLVSGELFF. For the CDR3, the DNA is TGTGCCAGCAGCTTCCGGGGACTAGTTTCCGGGGAGCTGTTTTTT. Complete variable domain (other parts from reference TRBV13 and TRBJ2-2): AAGVIQSPRHLIKEKRETATLKCYPIPRHDTVYWYQQGPGQDPQFLISFYEKMQSDKGSIPDRFSAQQFSDYHSELNMSSLELGDSALYFCASSFRGLVSGELFFGEGSRLTVL.

V and J are TRBV19 and TRBJ2-7, with 7 bases lining up with TRBD1. The germline V gene has CDR1 LNHDA and CDR2 SQIVND (reference sequence). The CDR3 has 14 residues. V dropped 4 bases and J dropped 3; count of bases not matched to a gene: 6. The CDR3 DNA reads TGTGCCAGTAGTACTACAGGGGCGCACTACGAGCAGTACTTC. It yields the protein CASSTTGAHYEQYF.

This clone appeared once. The CDR3: CASSQGVLAGERSPTDTQYF. CDR3 coding DNA: TGTGCCAGCAGCCAAGGCGTACTAGCGGGCGAGAGAAGTCCCACAGATACGCAGTATTTT. The chain is built from TRBV14 and TRBJ2-3; TRBD2 matches 9 bases. The CDR3 consists of 20 residues. CDR1 is SGHDN and CDR2 is FVKESK in the germline V gene. Trimming removed 1 base from V and 2 bases from J; junction bases left unmatched: 16.

The V and J genes are TRBV3-1 (or the pseudogene TRBV3-2) and TRBJ1-5; D remains unclear. The V end lost 4 bases, the J end lost 6 bases, and 13 bases lay between the germline ends. This CDR3 has 14 residues. From germline, CDR1 is LGHDT and CDR2 YNNKEL (reference sequence). CDR3 protein: CASSPSVGSQPQHF. The CDR3 DNA sequence: TGTGCCAGCAGCCCTTCGGTGGGGAGTCAGCCCCAGCATTTT.

Worth noting for this clone: The sample contains more than one DNA sequence encoding this CDR3. The rearrangement uses TRBV7-9 and TRBJ1-5; 7 bases fit TRBD1. CDR3 length: 14 residues. V gave up 5 bases and J gave up 3 bases; unmatched junction bases: 4. CDR1 is SEHNR, CDR2 FQNEAQ, per germline (reference sequence). The CDR3 protein is CASSPGQLNQPQHF. The CDR3 coding sequence is TGTGCCAGCAGCCCGGGACAGCTCAATCAGCCCCAGCATTTT.

The chain is built from TRBV15 and TRBJ2-1; 7 bases match TRBD1. The germline V gene has CDR1 LNHNV and CDR2 YYDKDF (reference sequence). This CDR3 has 15 amino acids. V trimming: 0 bases; J trimming: 10 bases; junction bases outside the gene matches: 9. CDR3 DNA sequence: TGTGCCACCAGCAGAGACGAGGGGGCTGAGGGCGAGCAGTTCTTC. This encodes CATSRDEGAEGEQFF. The full variable domain, rest sourced from reference TRBV15 and TRBJ2-1, is DAMVIQNPRYQVTQFGKPVTLSCSQTLNHNVMYWYQQKSSQAPKLLFHYYDKDFNNEADTPDNFQSRRPNTSFCFLDIRSPGLGDTAMYLCATSRDEGAEGEQFFGPGTRLTVL.

The chain combines TRBV6-1 with TRBJ2-2, with 9 bases identical to TRBD2. V lost 1 base, J lost 4 bases, and 10 bases stayed unmatched. The germline V gene encodes CDR1 MNHNS and CDR2 SASEGT. The CDR3 is 18 amino acids. The CDR3 here is CASSEDWAGGGFTGELFF. The CDR3 DNA is TGTGCCAGCAGTGAAGATTGGGCGGGAGGGGGTTTCACCGGGGAGCTGTTTTTT.

The rearrangement joins TRBV5-4 to TRBJ2-1, with 8 nucleotides matching TRBD2. CDR1 SGHNT and CDR2 YYREEE come from the germline V gene (reference sequence). This CDR3 comprises 16 residues. The V and J ends lost 1 base and 8 bases, in that order; junction bases with no gene match: 11. CDR3 amino acids: CASSLLGTRGRHEQFF. CDR3 DNA sequence: TGTGCCAGCAGCTTGCTCGGGACTAGAGGTAGGCATGAGCAGTTCTTC.

The gene calls are TRBV7-2 and TRBJ2-1; 11 nucleotides match TRBD1. The germline gives CDR1 SGHTA, CDR2 FQGNSA. Trimming took 1 base from V and 7 from J; bases not matched to a gene: 9. The CDR3 contains 17 residues. The CDR3 DNA follows: TGTGCCAGCAGCTTAGGATACCGGGACAGGGGGAATAATGAGCAGTTCTTC. The encoded protein is CASSLGYRDRGNNEQFF.

V is TRBV13 and J is TRBJ2-1; 8 bases agree with TRBD2. Germline CDR1 and CDR2: PRHDT and FYEKMQ (reference sequence). CDR3 length equals 13 residues. Trimming removed 7 bases from V and 5 bases from J; junction bases left unmatched: 4. CDR3 bases: TGTGCCAGCATCACTAGCGGAAACAATGAGCAGTTCTTC. Translating gives CASITSGNNEQFF.

The V call is TRBV6-5, the J call TRBJ1-2, with D maybe TRBD1 (5 bases). Looked up from germline, CDR1 is MNHEY and CDR2 is SVGAGI. Trimming removed 6 bases at V and 8 bases at J, with 13 bases between. The CDR3 runs 12 residues. CDR3: CASRRGYEGYTF. CDR3 nucleotides: TGTGCCAGCAGACGGGGGTATGAAGGCTACACCTTC.

The chain carries TRBV7-2 and TRBJ2-5; 7 nucleotides line up with TRBD1. V lost 6 bases and J lost 1; bases outside the gene matches: 11. Germline CDR1 is SGHTA and CDR2 is FQGNSA. This CDR3 comprises 16 residues. CDR3 nucleotides: TGTGCCAGCAGTTACTCCCCCGGGACAGCCCAAGAGACCCAGTACTTC. Protein product: CASSYSPGTAQETQYF.

The rearrangement links TRBV19 to TRBJ2-3; 7 bases match TRBD1. With 5 bases clipped from V and 4 bases from J, the junction kept 6 bases outside the gene matches. The CDR3 has 14 residues. Germline CDR1 LNHDA, CDR2 SQIVND (reference sequence). The CDR3: CASSSGGSADTQYF. For the CDR3, the DNA is TGTGCCAGTAGTTCAGGGGGTTCAGCAGATACGCAGTATTTT.

V gene TRBV5-1 combines with J gene TRBJ2-2; 7 nucleotides line up with TRBD2. With V trimmed by 2 bases and J by 3 bases, 1 base remained unmatched. CDR1 is SGHRS and CDR2 is YFSETQ in the germline V gene. The CDR3 loop spans 14 amino acids. The DNA of the CDR3 is TGCGCCAGCAGCTTCCGGGGGGACACCGGGGAGCTGTTTTTT. Its translation is CASSFRGDTGELFF. Using reference TRBV5-1 and TRBJ2-2 for the parts outside the CDR3, the full variable domain is KAGVTQTPRYLIKTRGQQVTLSCSPISGHRSVSWYQQTPGQGLQFLFEYFSETQRNKGNFPGRFSGRQFSNSRSEMNVSTLELGDSALYLCASSFRGDTGELFFGEGSRLTVL.

This rearrangement joins TRBV5-1 to TRBJ2-7; 9 nucleotides match TRBD2. Germline V gene sequence: CDR1 SGHRS, CDR2 YFSETQ. The CDR3 spans 14 residues. The V segment lost 4 bases and the J segment 2 bases; nucleotides outside the gene matches: 4. The CDR3 here is CASSEGLAPYEQYF. The CDR3 bases are TGCGCCAGCAGCGAGGGACTAGCCCCCTACGAGCAGTACTTC.

The V gene is TRBV6-5, the J gene TRBJ2-1; 10 positions match TRBD2. With V trimmed by 2 bases and J by 7 bases, 8 bases remained unmatched. This CDR3 has 16 amino acids. Germline CDR1 and CDR2: MNHEY and SVGAGI. The CDR3 coding sequence is TGTGCCAGCAGTTACGGGGCTAGCGGGAGTGTTAATGAGCAGTTCTTC. This translates into CASSYGASGSVNEQFF.

The rearrangement uses TRBV28 and TRBJ1-5; 7 bases are a match to TRBD1. The CDR3 has 18 amino acids. Germline CDR1 reads MDHEN; CDR2 reads SYDVKM. The trim removed 7 bases at V and 3 bases at J, leaving 18 bases unmatched. CDR3 coding DNA: TGTGCCAGCATTCCCAACCTCCCCGGGACAGCCCTCAATCAGCCCCAGCATTTT. Translated: CASIPNLPGTALNQPQHF.

The gene calls are TRBV19 and TRBJ1-1; TRBD1 aligns across 8 bases. The CDR3 covers 15 residues. The ends lost 7 bases at V and 1 base at J; junction bases unmatched: 8. The germline CDR1 and CDR2 sequences are LNHDA and SQIVND (reference sequence). CDR3 in amino acids: CASTPDRVTNTEAFF. The DNA of the CDR3 is TGTGCCAGTACCCCGGACAGGGTAACGAACACTGAAGCTTTCTTT.

V usage is TRBV29-1 and J usage is TRBJ2-1; the D gene is possibly TRBD2 (6 bases). This CDR3 has 15 residues. V was shortened by 7 bases and J by 0 bases, with 16 bases between the two germline ends. CDR1 is SQVTM and CDR2 is ANQGSEA in the germline V gene. CDR3 region: CSADGGINSYNEQFF. In nucleotides, the CDR3 is TGCAGCGCAGACGGCGGGATTAACTCCTACAATGAGCAGTTCTTC.

The chain employs TRBV28 and TRBJ1-1; perhaps TRBD1 as D (5 bases). Germline V gene data show CDR1 as MDHEN and CDR2 as SYDVKM. Trimming stripped 9 bases from V and 0 bases from J, with 11 bases between. The CDR3 covers 13 residues. This CDR3 reads CASIRTMNTEAFF. CDR3 nucleotides: TGTGCCAGTATCAGGACAATGAACACTGAAGCTTTCTTT.

This clone was detected only once. The V and J genes are TRBV5-1 and TRBJ2-1, with 10 bases that match TRBD1. Trimming removed 4 bases from V and 5 bases from J; junction bases left unmatched: 6. The CDR3 length is 15 residues. Germline V CDR1 and CDR2: SGHRS, YFSETQ. DNA of the CDR3: TGCGCCAGCAGCATGGACAGGGGGTCTAACAATGAGCAGTTCTTC. Residues: CASSMDRGSNNEQFF.

The V call is TRBV2, the J call TRBJ2-7; the match to TRBD2 covers 12 bases. In germline, CDR1 is SNHLY, CDR2 FYNNEI. The length of the CDR3 is 19 residues. J gave up 3 bases and V 5 bases, and 17 bases lay outside the gene matches. The CDR3 sequence: CASSSSGLAGTKLNYEQYF. Here the CDR3 DNA reads TGTGCCAGCAGTTCATCGGGACTAGCGGGTACAAAACTGAACTACGAGCAGTACTTC.

V usage is TRBV7-3 and J usage is TRBJ2-5; 9 bases agree with TRBD2. Germline V gene sequence: CDR1 SGHTA, CDR2 FQGTGA. This CDR3 spans 15 amino acids. After removal of 5 bases from V and 1 base from J, the junction contained 5 bases not matched to a gene. This CDR3 is CASSRLAGSQETQYF. CDR3 DNA: TGTGCCAGCAGCCGCCTAGCGGGGAGCCAAGAGACCCAGTACTTC.

The chain carries TRBV12-5 and TRBJ1-5; 9 bases agree with TRBD1. This CDR3 is built from 15 residues. The germline V gene has CDR1 LGHNT and CDR2 FRNRAP. V was pared by 2 bases and J by 5 bases, with 4 bases of the junction left unmatched. The CDR3 DNA sequence: TGTGCTAGTGGTTTGAGGGACAGGGCCGATCAGCCCCAGCATTTT. It specifies CASGLRDRADQPQHF.

The rearrangement uses TRBV3-1 (or the pseudogene TRBV3-2) and TRBJ2-2; no clear D gene. Trimming pared 0 bases from V and 7 bases from J, leaving 9 bases between. The CDR3 contains 14 residues. Germline loops: CDR1 LGHDT, CDR2 YNNKEL (reference sequence). In nucleotides, the CDR3 is TGTGCCAGCAGCCAAGAACGGAGCGTCGGGGAGCTGTTTTTT. Translating gives CASSQERSVGELFF.

This clone is a singleton in its sample. This chain joins TRBV30 and TRBJ1-2; D gene ambiguous. CDR1 and CDR2 (germline): GTSNPN, SVGIG (reference sequence). The CDR3 has 13 residues. V was clipped by 2 bases and J by 7 bases, with 14 bases between them. Here the CDR3 reads CAWSFHSTAGYTF. The CDR3 region has the DNA TGTGCCTGGAGTTTCCACAGTACGGCTGGCTACACCTTC.

The chain has TRBV6-5 and TRBJ1-5, with 7 bases that match TRBD1. Germline V gene lookup returns CDR1 MNHEY and CDR2 SVGAGI. The V and J ends lost 4 bases and 2 bases, in that order; junction bases with no gene match: 2. CDR3 size: 14 residues. CDR3 nucleotides: TGTGCCAGCAGTTCCACAGGGGGCAATCAGCCCCAGCATTTT. Translation gives CASSSTGGNQPQHF.

This clone has only a few counts. This chain uses TRBV19 with TRBJ1-1; 12 bases fit TRBD1. Looked up from germline, CDR1 is LNHDA and CDR2 is SQIVND (reference sequence). The CDR3 runs 18 residues. Germline trimming cut 5 bases from V and 4 bases from J; bases unmatched to any gene: 14. The CDR3 bases are TGTGCCAGTAGTCCCCGGATGAGGGGACAGGGGGCCCTCACTGAAGCTTTCTTT. It encodes CASSPRMRGQGALTEAFF. Filled out from reference TRBV19 and TRBJ1-1, the complete variable domain reads DGGITQSPKYLFRKEGQNVTLSCEQNLNHDAMYWYRQDPGQGLRLIYYSQIVNDFQKGDIAEGYSVSREKKESFPLTVTSAQKNPTAFYLCASSPRMRGQGALTEAFFGQGTRLTVV.

The genes are TRBV9 and TRBJ2-2; TRBD1 aligns across 9 bases. The V segment lost 0 bases and the J segment 7 bases; nucleotides outside the gene matches: 4. CDR1 SGDLS and CDR2 YYNGEE come from the germline V gene. The CDR3 runs 15 residues. CDR3 DNA: TGTGCCAGCAGCGTAGGGGACAGGGATCACGGGGAGCTGTTTTTT. It codes for CASSVGDRDHGELFF.

This clone was detected a few times. This chain connects TRBV7-8 to TRBJ2-7, with D tentatively TRBD1 (6 bases). Germline CDR1 reads SGHVS; CDR2 reads FQNEAQ. CDR3 size: 13 residues. V lost 5 bases and J 0 bases, leaving 8 bases between the germline ends. The CDR3 sequence: CASSRDNSYEQYF. The CDR3, as DNA: TGTGCCAGCAGCCGGGACAACTCCTACGAGCAGTACTTC.

CDR3 in DNA: TGTGCCAGCAGCCAAGACCATTACCGACTAGCGGGAGCCTACACCGGGGAGCTGTTTTTT. Translating gives CASSQDHYRLAGAYTGELFF. V gene TRBV3-1 (or the pseudogene TRBV3-2) combines with J gene TRBJ2-2, with TRBD2 identical over 12 bases. J was trimmed by 3 bases and V by 0 bases; bases with no gene match: 11. The CDR3 is 20 amino acids. Germline V gives CDR1 LGHDT, CDR2 YNNKEL (reference sequence).